This T cell receptor beta chain derives from a study of blood T cell repertoires in COVID-19 (dated by TCRdb to 2020 to 2021). Background on the whole study: Samples from collaborators originated in the United States, Italy and Spain and spanned both the acute and convalescent phases of COVID-19. A de-identified subject ID, COVID-19 status, age in years and sex were almost always included in the sample metadata. HLA class I and class II types, where available, came from metadata supplied by the sample provider rather than from assay-based typing. The dataset comprised deeply sampled blood TCRbeta repertoires from subjects exposed to, actively infected with, or recovered from COVID-19. A freely available public database, intended as a resource for researchers studying the immune response to SARS-CoV-2, is where the repertoires were released. The samples were drawn from the first 160 participants of the ongoing ImmuneRACE study and from 1,254 subjects provided by 6 global collaborators. The material from the prospective study consisted of cDNA or gDNA derived from T cells, B-cell-depleted T cells, or PBMCs. Findings and caveats that apply to the study as a whole: How much clinical and demographic metadata was included differed by source and by participant, and the metadata was provided uncurated.

Measured from the cysteine to the phenylalanine, the CDR3 is 15 residues long. CDR3 DNA is the only sequence kept; it has 45 bases, read in frame from the first base. The germline V gene yields SGHDT for CDR1 and YYEEEE for CDR2. V loses 4 bases of germline sequence and J loses 0 bases, and the interval between the two ends is 11 bases. Details on this clone: Its cognate antigen has yet to be identified. The record has no base qualities; no much larger clone is one base away.

TCRbeta CDR3 regions were amplified from genomic DNA using the immunoSEQ Assay, a bias-controlled multiplex PCR. The paper's processing steps were these. The number of nucleated cells in each sample was estimated by amplification of reference gene primers within the assay. To quantify the absolute abundance of each unique TCRbeta CDR3 rearrangement, sequence reads were collapsed and filtered. For each sample, productive Simpson clonality was calculated as the square root of Simpson's diversity index over productive rearrangements. TCRdb mirrors the immuneACCESS table, restricted to in-frame sequences. Some clones are absent from its copies; in checked studies, under half trace to an unresolved V gene, and the reason for the others is unknown. For V, J and clone size, that table is used; D and trimming come from the DNA. The sample table shows more than 55,000 clones, and more than 60% are seen once. Together, the top ten hold roughly 13% of the sample.

Each collaborating institution followed its own protocols to collect whole blood in K2EDTA tubes. For TCRbeta analysis, collaborators shipped samples as frozen whole blood, isolated PBMCs, or DNA extracted from either of those sample types. This receptor was taken from a woman aged 70 to 79 with acute or convalescent COVID-19. The sequenced sample was peripheral blood. The chain uses TRBV5-6 and TRBJ1-3, with the D gene not clear enough to name. The CDR3 protein is CASSPGPHSGNTIYF. The DNA reads as follows: TGTGCCAGCAGCCCCGGTCCCCACTCTGGAAACACCATATATTTT.